A single sample gave rise to the 16 T cell receptor beta chains below, sequenced in a study of T cell changes during pregnancy in multiple sclerosis. Generated by immunoSEQ multiplex PCR, the TCRdb table keeps only in-frame clones and is missing some. This sample carries approximately 49,000 clones, around 92% of them seen once, and the ten largest clones take more than 0.7%. Sequences were derived from CD4+ T cells from peripheral blood mononuclear cells, sampled in the second trimester of pregnancy. The receptors were sampled from a female donor in good health, enrolled as a control in a pregnancy study.

The chain uses TRBV19 and TRBJ1-2; D gene uncertain. V lost 7 bases and J lost 7, with 22 bases in between. The CDR3 sequence is 15 residues long. Germline V lookup: CDR1 LNHDA, CDR2 SQIVND (reference sequence). CDR3 sequence (DNA): TGTGCCAGTATGGCCTCCGGGTCCCCTTGGCGTGGCTACACCTTC. Amino acid sequence: CASMASGSPWRGYTF. The full variable domain, in which reference TRBV19 and TRBJ1-2 provide the parts outside the CDR3, is DGGITQSPKYLFRKEGQNVTLSCEQNLNHDAMYWYRQDPGQGLRLIYYSQIVNDFQKGDIAEGYSVSREKKESFPLTVTSAQKNPTAFYLCASMASGSPWRGYTFGSGTRLTVV.

The rearrangement links TRBV6-1 to TRBJ2-1; D is uncertain. Between the trimmed V and J ends, which lost 2 bases and 2 bases, there was a span of 7 bases. Germline V gives CDR1 MNHNS, CDR2 SASEGT. This CDR3 is built from 14 residues. In DNA form, the CDR3 reads TGTGCCAGCAGTGAACCACAGACCTACAATGAGCAGTTCTTC. As protein: CASSEPQTYNEQFF.

The rearrangement joins TRBV23-1 to TRBJ1-5, with D possibly matching TRBD1 (6 bases). TRBV23-1 belongs to the ORF category, with a function that is uncertain. The CDR3 is made up of 16 amino acids. V was clipped by 5 bases and J by 4 bases, with 18 bases between them. The CDR3 is CASSFFGHRENQPQHF. The DNA for the CDR3 is TGCGCCAGCAGTTTTTTCGGACACAGGGAGAATCAGCCCCAGCATTTT.

V gene TRBV10-3 combines with J gene TRBJ2-4; TRBD2 matches at 11 bases. The trim removed 4 bases at V and 3 bases at J, leaving 2 bases unmatched. Germline V CDR1 and CDR2: ENHRY, SYGVKD. The CDR3 runs to 15 residues. CDR3 sequence reads: CAISASGGSKNIQYF. The CDR3 coding sequence is TGTGCCATCAGTGCTAGCGGGGGGAGCAAAAACATTCAGTACTTC.

Concerning this clone itself: A junction boundary mismatches the germline segment, possibly from a read error. The chain joins TRBV7-7 to TRBJ2-1, with D possibly being TRBD1 (5 bases). CDR1 is SSHAT and CDR2 is FNYEAQ in the germline V gene (reference sequence). This CDR3 contains 16 residues. CDR3 residues: CASSVGRTISYNEQFF. The CDR3 coding sequence is TGTGCTAGCAGCGTGGGGCGGACCATCTCCTACAATGAGCAGTTCTTC.

This chain joins TRBV5-1 and TRBJ2-5, with unresolved D. Trimming left V 2 bases short and J 0 bases short, with 8 bases between. Germline CDR1 reads SGHRS; CDR2 reads YFSETQ. This CDR3 comprises 14 residues. Here the CDR3 reads CASSFMPDQETQYF. The CDR3 nucleotides are TGCGCCAGCAGCTTCATGCCGGACCAAGAGACCCAGTACTTC.

This chain uses TRBV28 with TRBJ2-2; 10 positions match TRBD1. The germline gives CDR1 MDHEN, CDR2 SYDVKM. The CDR3 contains 17 residues. J was trimmed by 2 bases and V by 6 bases; bases with no gene match: 9. The CDR3 loop is CASSESWTGGNTGELFF. In DNA, the CDR3 is TGTGCCAGCAGCGAATCGTGGACAGGGGGAAACACCGGGGAGCTGTTTTTT.

The rearrangement links TRBV28 to TRBJ1-5; D unclear. V lost 8 bases and J 0 bases, leaving 8 bases between the germline ends. The CDR3 is 13 amino acids. Germline CDR1 reads MDHEN; CDR2 reads SYDVKM. As DNA, the CDR3 is TGTGCCAGCTACACCTTTAGCAATCAGCCCCAGCATTTT. Protein sequence: CASYTFSNQPQHF.

The CDR3 region is CASSRPGTGAEKLFF. The CDR3 DNA sequence: TGCGCCAGCAGCCGACCCGGGACAGGGGCCGAAAAACTGTTTTTT. The chain combines TRBV4-1 with TRBJ1-4; 10 nucleotides align to TRBD1. The length of the CDR3 is 15 residues. Germline V gives CDR1 MGHRA, CDR2 YSYEKL. J was trimmed by 8 bases and V by 4 bases; bases with no gene match: 7.

This chain links TRBV27 with TRBJ2-3; 10 nucleotides match TRBD1. Germline V gene data show CDR1 as MNHEY and CDR2 as SMNVEV (reference sequence). This CDR3 region has 15 residues. V shed 5 bases and J 6 bases; nucleotides not matched to a gene: 8. CDR3 sequence (DNA): TGTGCCAGCAGTCCCTCCGGGACAGGGGTGGATACGCAGTATTTT. This encodes CASSPSGTGVDTQYF.

The chain couples TRBV6-5 to TRBJ2-7; 8 bases are a match to TRBD2. This CDR3 has 14 residues. With V trimmed by 0 bases and J by 5 bases, 3 bases remained unmatched. CDR1 is MNHEY and CDR2 is SVGAGI in the germline V gene. The CDR3 sequence: CASSYSSGGHEQYF. CDR3 sequence (DNA): TGTGCCAGCAGTTACTCCTCGGGGGGGCACGAGCAGTACTTC.

The chain has TRBV11-2 and TRBJ1-1, with 8 nucleotides matching TRBD1. This CDR3 has 14 residues. Germline V gene data show CDR1 as SGHAT and CDR2 as FQNNGV. With 5 bases clipped from V and 1 base from J, the junction kept 3 bases outside the gene matches. This CDR3 is CASSQGQGNTEAFF. The CDR3 DNA follows: TGTGCCAGCAGCCAAGGACAGGGGAACACTGAAGCTTTCTTT.

The chain carries TRBV14 and TRBJ2-7; D might be TRBD2 (6 bases). Germline CDR1 reads SGHDN; CDR2 reads FVKESK. This CDR3 region has 14 residues. The V and J ends lost 3 bases and 6 bases respectively, with 15 bases between them. CDR3 nucleotide sequence: TGTGCCAGCAGCCAGCTGGTTCAGGGAGGCGAGCAGTACTTC. Translating it yields CASSQLVQGGEQYF.

This sequence joins TRBV5-1 and TRBJ1-2, with 7 positions matching TRBD1. With 3 bases clipped from V and 0 bases from J, the junction kept 5 bases outside the gene matches. CDR1 and CDR2 (germline): SGHRS, YFSETQ. This CDR3 is 15 amino acids long. The CDR3 bases are TGCGCCAGCAGCTCTCGACAGGGAGCTAACTATGGCTACACCTTC. This encodes CASSSRQGANYGYTF.

This clone has a handful of counts. The chain joins TRBV7-9 to TRBJ1-1; D unclear. Germline V CDR1 and CDR2: SEHNR, FQNEAQ (reference sequence). The length of the CDR3 is 13 residues. The V end was cut by 3 bases, the J end by 1 base, with 6 bases between. The CDR3, as DNA: TGTGCCAGCAGCTTCGAGGAGAACACTGAAGCTTTCTTT. Translating gives CASSFEENTEAFF.

The chain couples TRBV25-1 to TRBJ1-3; weak D call: TRBD1 (5 bases). The CDR3 is 15 residues long. Germline V gives CDR1 MGHDK, CDR2 SYGVNS. The V gene lost 4 bases and the J gene lost 4 bases, with 14 bases spanning the gap. The CDR3 nucleotides read TGTGCCAGCAGTGGGGGCAGGGTGGGAGGAAACACCATATATTTT. Its translation is CASSGGRVGGNTIYF.